This T cell receptor (beta chain) was recorded in a study of blood T cell repertoires in COVID-19. Across the study: Both acute and convalescent COVID-19 samples were obtained from the United States, Italy and Spain. T cells, B-cell-depleted T cells, or PBMCs provided the cDNA or gDNA that served as material.

The data were produced by immunoSEQ multiplex PCR, yet TCRdb's version contains in-frame clones alone and is incomplete. The sample records around 62,000 clones, about 88% being singletons. The CDR3 covers 16 residues. Trimming pared 2 bases from V and 2 bases from J, leaving 16 bases between. CDR1 and CDR2 from the germline V gene are LNHDA and SQIVND (reference sequence). During active infection, Seattle patients enrolled and were then monitored through disease. V gene TRBV19 combines with J gene TRBJ2-7, with TRBD1 as a possible D gene (5 bases). This receptor was identified in a woman aged 55 to 70 with COVID-19, enrolled during active disease. Sequencing used peripheral blood. The CDR3 protein is CASSIRGGLPPYEQYF. The CDR3 nucleotides are TGTGCCAGTAGTATAAGGGGCGGTCTCCCCCCCTACGAGCAGTACTTC.